Shown below are 26 T cell receptor beta chains from a single sample sequenced in a study of blood T cell repertoires in COVID-19. Repertoires were generated with immunoSEQ multiplex PCR, while TCRdb's copy carries only in-frame clones and drops some. The sample lists nearly 100,000 clones, roughly 90% occurring once. The sequencing sample was made of peripheral blood. The source of these receptors is an elderly man with acute or convalescent COVID-19.

The chain links TRBV11-3 to TRBJ2-3; D is perhaps TRBD2 (6 bases). V was cut by 1 base and J by 3 bases, with 14 bases left in between. The CDR3 covers 16 residues. Germline values: CDR1 SGHNT, CDR2 YENEEA. For the CDR3, the DNA is TGTGCCAGCAGCTTAGGTGGGGGGAGACGAACAGATACGCAGTATTTT. Translating it yields CASSLGGGRRTDTQYF.

This clone was detected only once. The chain carries TRBV10-2 and TRBJ2-3; 8 bases line up with TRBD2. The CDR3 is made up of 15 amino acids. CDR1 and CDR2 from the germline V gene are WSHSY and SAAADI. V shed 2 bases, J shed 1 base, and the junction held 2 bases outside the gene matches. This CDR3 is CASSERTSRTDTQYF. The CDR3 coding sequence is TGCGCCAGCAGTGAGCGGACTAGCCGCACAGATACGCAGTATTTT.

The CDR3 spells CASSLRGGTNEQFF. CDR3 bases: TGTGCCAGCAGCCTCCGCGGCGGGACCAATGAGCAGTTCTTC. V gene TRBV7-3 combines with J gene TRBJ2-1; tentatively, D is TRBD2 (6 bases). The CDR3 length is 14 residues. Germline CDR1 SGHTA, CDR2 FQGTGA. The ends were cut back, 5 bases at V and 6 bases at J, with 14 bases in the middle.

The chain joins TRBV2 to TRBJ1-2; TRBD1 matches at 10 bases. V lost 6 bases and J lost 4; bases outside the gene matches: 2. The CDR3 spans 13 residues. Germline loops: CDR1 SNHLY, CDR2 FYNNEI. The CDR3 sequence is CASRRTGGYGYTF. CDR3 bases: TGTGCCAGCAGAAGGACAGGGGGCTATGGCTACACCTTC.

As DNA, the CDR3 is TGTGCCAGCCCGACAGGGTTGGGTGGAAACACCATATATTTT. This gives the protein CASPTGLGGNTIYF. J is TRBJ1-3 and V is TRBV18, with 7 nucleotides matching TRBD1. The V segment lost 8 bases and the J segment 3 bases; nucleotides outside the gene matches: 7. The CDR3 extends over 14 amino acids. Germline-derived CDR1 and CDR2 are KGHSH and LQKENI.

V usage is TRBV7-2 and J usage is TRBJ1-2, with 9 bases lining up with TRBD1. This CDR3 is 13 amino acids long. Trimming cost V 5 bases and J 8 bases; bases outside gene matches: 6. In germline, CDR1 is SGHTA, CDR2 FQGNSA. The CDR3 nucleotides are TGTGCCAGCAGCCAGACAGGGGGGGAGGGCTACACCTTC. Encoded protein: CASSQTGGEGYTF.

V is TRBV5-1 and J is TRBJ1-5; 7 bases agree with TRBD1. The CDR3 runs to 15 residues. With 4 bases clipped from V and 3 bases from J, the junction kept 7 bases outside the gene matches. Germline CDR1 and CDR2: SGHRS and YFSETQ. This CDR3 reads CASSETGTDNQPQHF. CDR3 DNA: TGCGCCAGCAGCGAAACCGGGACAGACAATCAGCCCCAGCATTTT.

In this sample, this clone turned up a few times. The V call is TRBV29-1, the J call TRBJ2-2, with TRBD1 as a possible D gene (6 bases). The CDR3 has 13 amino acids. Germline loops: CDR1 SQVTM, CDR2 ANQGSEA. V lost 7 bases and J 1 base, leaving 10 bases between the germline ends. This CDR3 is CSGATGNTGELFF. CDR3 bases: TGCAGCGGCGCGACAGGGAACACCGGGGAGCTGTTTTTT.

The chain has TRBV7-2 and TRBJ2-1; D gene unclear. Trimming took 1 base from V and 8 from J, leaving 12 bases between them. Germline V CDR1 and CDR2: SGHTA, FQGNSA. This CDR3 region has 14 residues. CDR3 protein: CASSLDFSGYEQFF. DNA for the CDR3: TGTGCCAGCAGCTTAGATTTCTCAGGATATGAGCAGTTCTTC.

The chain uses TRBV28 and TRBJ2-7, with a tentative D call TRBD1 (6 bases). The CDR3 consists of 14 residues. The germline gives CDR1 MDHEN, CDR2 SYDVKM. The V and J ends lost 5 bases and 3 bases respectively, with 14 bases between them. CDR3 nucleotides: TGTGCCAGCAGTACAAACAGGGAGCTCTACGAGCAGTACTTC. Residues: CASSTNRELYEQYF.

The rearrangement joins TRBV6-2 or TRBV6-3 to TRBJ2-1; D possibly corresponds to TRBD1 (6 bases). Germline V gene sequence: CDR1 MNHEY, CDR2 SVGEGT. V lost 0 bases to trimming and J lost 10 bases, with 10 bases between them. The length of the CDR3 is 13 residues. The CDR3 sequence is CASSYSPRGEQFF. The DNA for the CDR3 is TGTGCCAGCAGTTACTCCCCTAGGGGGGAGCAGTTCTTC.

V and J are TRBV28 and TRBJ2-7, with D perhaps matching TRBD2 (5 bases). CDR3 length equals 16 residues. Per the germline V gene, CDR1 is MDHEN and CDR2 is SYDVKM. The ends were cut back, 5 bases at V and 1 base at J, with 18 bases in the middle. CDR3 protein: CASSPPGEGISYEQYF. The CDR3, as DNA: TGTGCCAGCAGTCCCCCGGGTGAGGGTATATCCTACGAGCAGTACTTC.

The chain recombines TRBV13 with TRBJ2-5; D is ambiguous. CDR1 and CDR2 (germline): PRHDT, FYEKMQ (reference sequence). Trimming took off 2 bases at V and 4 bases at J, with 17 bases between the two ends. This CDR3 contains 16 residues. CDR3: CASSLTARQRRETQYF. In nucleotides, the CDR3 is TGTGCCAGCAGCTTAACGGCGCGTCAGCGTCGAGAGACCCAGTACTTC. The full variable domain, rest sourced from reference TRBV13 and TRBJ2-5, is AAGVIQSPRHLIKEKRETATLKCYPIPRHDTVYWYQQGPGQDPQFLISFYEKMQSDKGSIPDRFSAQQFSDYHSELNMSSLELGDSALYFCASSLTARQRRETQYFGPGTRLLVL.

V gene TRBV7-9 combines with J gene TRBJ2-3; D is perhaps TRBD2 (5 bases). The CDR3 consists of 15 residues. Germline CDR1 reads SEHNR; CDR2 reads FQNEAQ (reference sequence). Trimming pared 2 bases from V and 3 bases from J, leaving 12 bases between. The CDR3 region has the DNA TGTGCCAGCAGCTTAAGGGCTAGCTGGACAGATACGCAGTATTTT. It is translated as CASSLRASWTDTQYF.

This clone appeared a single time. The same CDR3 also results from other DNA sequences found in this sample. The chain links TRBV5-1 to TRBJ2-6, with TRBD1 as a possible D gene (6 bases). Trimming removed 2 bases from V and 0 bases from J, with 18 bases in between. In germline, CDR1 is SGHRS, CDR2 YFSETQ. This CDR3 has 19 residues. The CDR3 protein is CASSLRNQGFLSGANVLTF. CDR3 nucleotides: TGCGCCAGCAGCTTAAGAAATCAGGGGTTTCTCTCTGGGGCCAACGTCCTGACTTTC.

This clone has just one count. The rearrangement joins TRBV7-2 to TRBJ2-1; D unclear. The ends were cut back, 0 bases at V and 9 bases at J, with 3 bases in the middle. The CDR3 runs to 11 residues. The germline gives CDR1 SGHTA, CDR2 FQGNSA. The CDR3 DNA sequence: TGTGCCAGCAGCTTAGCTAGTGAGCAGTTCTTC. It translates to CASSLASEQFF.

This clone was observed a handful of times. V is TRBV2 and J is TRBJ1-5; TRBD1 matches 11 bases. V was clipped by 6 bases and J by 6 bases; unmatched bases: 7. CDR3 size: 15 residues. In germline, CDR1 is SNHLY, CDR2 FYNNEI. The CDR3 spells CASSSGQGAPQPQHF. CDR3 nucleotide sequence: TGTGCCAGCAGCTCCGGACAGGGGGCACCTCAGCCCCAGCATTTT.

This chain joins TRBV7-8 and TRBJ1-1, with D tentatively TRBD1 (5 bases). Germline assignment: CDR1 SGHVS and CDR2 FQNEAQ. The CDR3 consists of 16 residues. V shed 5 bases and J shed 2 bases, with 18 bases lying between them. The CDR3 spells CASSLTQGILNTEAFF. Written as DNA, the CDR3 is TGTGCCAGCAGCCTAACCCAGGGAATCCTCAACACTGAAGCTTTCTTT.

J is TRBJ2-7 and V is TRBV11-2, with 12 bases identical to TRBD2. CDR3 length: 15 amino acids. Germline CDR1 and CDR2: SGHAT and FQNNGV. J was trimmed by 4 bases and V by 5 bases; bases with no gene match: 6. The CDR3 nucleotides are TGTGCCAGCAGCCTACTAGCGGGAGGCAATTACGAGCAGTACTTC. It yields the protein CASSLLAGGNYEQYF.

The chain is built from TRBV18 and TRBJ1-3; TRBD1 aligns across 8 bases. The CDR3 is made up of 16 amino acids. CDR1 is KGHSH and CDR2 is LQKENI in the germline V gene. V lost 3 bases and J lost 0; bases outside the gene matches: 4. For the CDR3, the DNA is TGTGCCAGCTCACCCGGACAGGGCGGCTCTGGAAACACCATATATTTT. It yields the protein CASSPGQGGSGNTIYF.

J is TRBJ2-1 and V is TRBV6-5; D ambiguous. Germline V gene lookup returns CDR1 MNHEY and CDR2 SVGAGI. The CDR3 consists of 11 residues. V was pared by 5 bases and J by 7 bases, with 6 bases between. The CDR3 spells CASSPRNEQFF. CDR3 DNA sequence: TGTGCCAGCAGTCCCAGGAATGAGCAGTTCTTC.

This sequence joins TRBV9 and TRBJ2-7; TRBD2 aligns across 7 bases. Looked up from germline, CDR1 is SGDLS and CDR2 is YYNGEE. V dropped 4 bases and J dropped 2; count of bases not matched to a gene: 9. There are 15 residues in the CDR3. CDR3 region: CASSPSGAGTYEQYF. The CDR3 coding sequence is TGTGCCAGCAGCCCCTCCGGAGCGGGAACCTACGAGCAGTACTTC. The entire variable domain, with the rest obtained from reference TRBV9 and TRBJ2-7, is as follows: DSGVTQTPKHLITATGQRVTLRCSPRSGDLSVYWYQQSLDQGLQFLIQYYNGEERAKGNILERFSAQQFPDLHSELNLSSLELGDSALYFCASSPSGAGTYEQYFGPGTRLTVT.

The chain joins TRBV27 to TRBJ2-5; 8 nucleotides agree with TRBD2. Losses at the gene ends were 5 bases for V and 1 base for J; bases not matched to a gene: 3. CDR3 length: 14 amino acids. Germline V gives CDR1 MNHEY, CDR2 SMNVEV (reference sequence). CDR3 bases: TGTGCCAGCAGTCTAGCGGGCCTCCAAGAGACCCAGTACTTC. This sequence encodes CASSLAGLQETQYF.

This rearrangement joins TRBV6-4 to TRBJ2-3; D ambiguous. Trimming left V 2 bases short and J 5 bases short, with 20 bases between. Germline V gives CDR1 MRHNA, CDR2 SNTAGT. The CDR3 sequence is 17 residues long. The DNA for the CDR3 is TGTGCCAGCAGTGACGGCGGCGATCGGGTGAGGAGAGATACGCAGTATTTT. Protein: CASSDGGDRVRRDTQYF.

The chain recombines TRBV7-2 with TRBJ2-3; no reliable D call. Germline CDR1 is SGHTA and CDR2 is FQGNSA. This CDR3 is built from 13 residues. The germline V and J ends were trimmed by 4 bases and 3 bases, with 8 bases remaining between them. The CDR3 coding sequence is TGTGCCAGCAGCTCCCCCCTAACAGATACGCAGTATTTT. Amino acid sequence: CASSSPLTDTQYF.

The V call is TRBV13, the J call TRBJ2-7, with D maybe TRBD2 (6 bases). Germline CDR1 is PRHDT and CDR2 is FYEKMQ (reference sequence). Trimming left V 2 bases short and J 6 bases short, with 17 bases between. The CDR3 consists of 15 residues. The DNA of the CDR3 is TGTGCCAGCAGCTTAAGTCAGGGAGGAATCGGCGAGCAGTACTTC. It translates to CASSLSQGGIGEQYF.